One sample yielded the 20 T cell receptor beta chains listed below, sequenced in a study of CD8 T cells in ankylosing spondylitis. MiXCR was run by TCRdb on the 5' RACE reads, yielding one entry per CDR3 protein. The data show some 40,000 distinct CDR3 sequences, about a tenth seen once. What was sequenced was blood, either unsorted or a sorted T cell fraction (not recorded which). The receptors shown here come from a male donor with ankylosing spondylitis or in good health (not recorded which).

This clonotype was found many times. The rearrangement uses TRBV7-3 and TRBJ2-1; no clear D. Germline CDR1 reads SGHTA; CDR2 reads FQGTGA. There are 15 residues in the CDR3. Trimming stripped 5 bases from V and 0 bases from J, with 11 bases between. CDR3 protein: CASSQDVSSYNEQFF. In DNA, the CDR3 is TGTGCCAGCAGCCAGGACGTTAGCTCCTACAATGAGCAGTTCTTC.

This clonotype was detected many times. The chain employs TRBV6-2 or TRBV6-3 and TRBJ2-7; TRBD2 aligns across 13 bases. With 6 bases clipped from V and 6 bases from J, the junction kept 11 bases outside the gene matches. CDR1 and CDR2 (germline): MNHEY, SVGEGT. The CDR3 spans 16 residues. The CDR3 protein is CASRTRTGLAGVEQYF. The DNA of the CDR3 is TGTGCCAGCAGAACCCGGACCGGACTAGCGGGAGTCGAGCAGTACTTC.

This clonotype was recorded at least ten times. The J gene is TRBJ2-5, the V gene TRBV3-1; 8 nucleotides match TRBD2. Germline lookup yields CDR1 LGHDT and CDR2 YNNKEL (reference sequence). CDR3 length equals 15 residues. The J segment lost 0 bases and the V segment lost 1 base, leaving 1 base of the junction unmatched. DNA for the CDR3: TGTGCCAGCAGCCAAGGGACTAGCAACCAAGAGACCCAGTACTTC. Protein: CASSQGTSNQETQYF.

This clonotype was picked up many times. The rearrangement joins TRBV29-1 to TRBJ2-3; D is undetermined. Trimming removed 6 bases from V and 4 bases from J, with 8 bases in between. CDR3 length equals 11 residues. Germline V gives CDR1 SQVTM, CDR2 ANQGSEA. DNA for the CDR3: TGCAGCGTCTATAGTTCAGATACGCAGTATTTT. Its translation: CSVYSSDTQYF.

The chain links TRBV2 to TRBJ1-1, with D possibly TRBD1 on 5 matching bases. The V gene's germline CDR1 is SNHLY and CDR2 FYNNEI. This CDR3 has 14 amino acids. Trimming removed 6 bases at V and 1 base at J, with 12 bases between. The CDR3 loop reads CASRKGGGNTEAFF. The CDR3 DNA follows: TGTGCCAGCAGGAAGGGTGGGGGGAACACTGAAGCTTTCTTT.

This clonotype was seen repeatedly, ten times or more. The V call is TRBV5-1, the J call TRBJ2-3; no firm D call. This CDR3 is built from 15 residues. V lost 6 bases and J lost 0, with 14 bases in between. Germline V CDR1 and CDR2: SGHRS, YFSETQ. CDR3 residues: CASTLSAFSTDTQYF. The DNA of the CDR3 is TGCGCCAGCACCCTATCGGCATTTAGCACAGATACGCAGTATTTT. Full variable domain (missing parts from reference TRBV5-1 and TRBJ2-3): KAGVTQTPRYLIKTRGQQVTLSCSPISGHRSVSWYQQTPGQGLQFLFEYFSETQRNKGNFPGRFSGRQFSNSRSEMNVSTLELGDSALYLCASTLSAFSTDTQYFGPGTRLTVL.

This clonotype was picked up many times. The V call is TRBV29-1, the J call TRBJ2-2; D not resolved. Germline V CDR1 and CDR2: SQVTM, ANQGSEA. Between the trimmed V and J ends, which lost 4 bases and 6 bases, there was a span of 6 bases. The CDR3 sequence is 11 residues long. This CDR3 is CSVADPGELFF. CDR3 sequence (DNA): TGCAGCGTTGCGGATCCCGGGGAGCTGTTTTTT.

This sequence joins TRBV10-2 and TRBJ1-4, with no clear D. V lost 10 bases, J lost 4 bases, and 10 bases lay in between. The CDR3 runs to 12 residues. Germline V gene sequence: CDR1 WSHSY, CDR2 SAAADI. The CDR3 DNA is TGCGCCACCTCCGGGCATAATGAAAAACTGTTTTTT. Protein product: CATSGHNEKLFF.

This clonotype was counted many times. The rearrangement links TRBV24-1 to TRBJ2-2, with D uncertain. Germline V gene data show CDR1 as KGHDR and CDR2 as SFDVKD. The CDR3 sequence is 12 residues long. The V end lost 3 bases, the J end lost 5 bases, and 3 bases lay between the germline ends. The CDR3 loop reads CATSDMTGELFF. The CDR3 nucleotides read TGTGCCACCAGTGATATGACCGGGGAGCTGTTTTTT.

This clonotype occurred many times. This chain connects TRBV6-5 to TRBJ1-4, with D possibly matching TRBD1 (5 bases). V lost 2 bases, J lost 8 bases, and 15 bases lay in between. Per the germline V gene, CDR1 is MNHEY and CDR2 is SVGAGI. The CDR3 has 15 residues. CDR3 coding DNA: TGTGCCAGCAGTTACACCGGCCTAGGGGAGGAAAAACTGTTTTTT. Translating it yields CASSYTGLGEEKLFF.

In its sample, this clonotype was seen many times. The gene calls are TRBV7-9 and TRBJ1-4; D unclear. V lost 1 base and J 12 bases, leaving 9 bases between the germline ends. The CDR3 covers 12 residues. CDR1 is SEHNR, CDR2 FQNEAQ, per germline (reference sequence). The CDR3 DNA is TGTGCCAGCAGCTTAGAGGGTGGTGAACTGTTTTTT. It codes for CASSLEGGELFF.

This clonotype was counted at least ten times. CDR3 nucleotide sequence: TGTGCCAGCAGTTTACAGGGATTTAATGAAAAACTGTTTTTT. Encoded protein: CASSLQGFNEKLFF. The J gene is TRBJ1-4, the V gene TRBV12-3 or TRBV12-4; D is possibly TRBD1 (5 bases). The V and J ends lost 2 bases and 4 bases respectively, with 8 bases between them. This CDR3 has 14 residues.

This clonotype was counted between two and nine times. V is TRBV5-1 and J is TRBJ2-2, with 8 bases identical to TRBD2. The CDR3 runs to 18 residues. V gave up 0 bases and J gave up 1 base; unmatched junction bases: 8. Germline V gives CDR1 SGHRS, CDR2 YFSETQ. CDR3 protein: CASSLDANSGKNTGELFF. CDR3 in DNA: TGCGCCAGCAGCTTGGACGCTAATAGCGGGAAGAACACCGGGGAGCTGTTTTTT.

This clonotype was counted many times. The CDR3 region has the DNA TGTGCCAGCAGCTTAGAGGGGTTAGTGATGACAGATACGCAGTATTTT. This translates into CASSLEGLVMTDTQYF. This chain links TRBV11-2 with TRBJ2-3; no definite D call. Germline V gene sequence: CDR1 SGHAT, CDR2 FQNNGV. This CDR3 has 16 residues. V was pared by 0 bases and J by 3 bases, with 13 bases between.

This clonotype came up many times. The CDR3 DNA is TGTGCCAGCAGCTTAGGTGAGCGGGACCGCTACGAGCAGTACTTC. Translation: CASSLGERDRYEQYF. This chain connects TRBV7-9 to TRBJ2-7; TRBD2 matches 7 bases. The CDR3 is made up of 15 amino acids. Trimming removed 1 base from V and 3 bases from J; junction bases left unmatched: 6. Germline lookup yields CDR1 SEHNR and CDR2 FQNEAQ (reference sequence).

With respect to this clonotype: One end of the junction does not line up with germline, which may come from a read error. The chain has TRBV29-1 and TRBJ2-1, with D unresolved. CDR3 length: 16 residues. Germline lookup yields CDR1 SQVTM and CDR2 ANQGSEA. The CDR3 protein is CRVAPRKTVSYNEQFF. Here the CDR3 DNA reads TGCAGAGTTGCACCTAGGAAGACGGTCTCCTACAATGAGCAGTTCTTC.

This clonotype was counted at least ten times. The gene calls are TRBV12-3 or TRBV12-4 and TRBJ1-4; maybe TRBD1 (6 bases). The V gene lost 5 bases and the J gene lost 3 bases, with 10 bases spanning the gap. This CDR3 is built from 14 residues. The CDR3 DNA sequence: TGTGCCAGCAGTAGACAGGTCTCTAATGAAAAACTGTTTTTT. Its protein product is CASSRQVSNEKLFF.

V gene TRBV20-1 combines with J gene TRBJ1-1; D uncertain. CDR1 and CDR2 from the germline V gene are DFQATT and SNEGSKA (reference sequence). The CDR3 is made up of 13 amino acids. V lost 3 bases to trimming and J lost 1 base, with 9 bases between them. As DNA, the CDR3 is TGCAGTGCTAGTCGTCAGAAGAACACTGAAGCTTTCTTT. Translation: CSASRQKNTEAFF.

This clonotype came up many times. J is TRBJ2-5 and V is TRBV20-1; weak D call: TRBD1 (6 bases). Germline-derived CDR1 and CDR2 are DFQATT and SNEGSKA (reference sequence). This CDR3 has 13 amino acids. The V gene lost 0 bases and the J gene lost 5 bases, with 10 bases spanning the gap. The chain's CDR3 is CSARDTGSETQYF. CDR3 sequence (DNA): TGCAGTGCTAGAGATACAGGGAGCGAGACCCAGTACTTC.

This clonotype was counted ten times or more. The CDR3 nucleotides are TGTGCCAGCACCAAACTAGCGGGAGTCAGCTACAATGAGCAGTTCTTC. Protein product: CASTKLAGVSYNEQFF. The chain links TRBV27 to TRBJ2-1, with TRBD2 matching 11 bases. V lost 7 bases and J lost 3; bases outside the gene matches: 8. Germline V gene sequence: CDR1 MNHEY, CDR2 SMNVEV (reference sequence). This CDR3 comprises 16 residues.